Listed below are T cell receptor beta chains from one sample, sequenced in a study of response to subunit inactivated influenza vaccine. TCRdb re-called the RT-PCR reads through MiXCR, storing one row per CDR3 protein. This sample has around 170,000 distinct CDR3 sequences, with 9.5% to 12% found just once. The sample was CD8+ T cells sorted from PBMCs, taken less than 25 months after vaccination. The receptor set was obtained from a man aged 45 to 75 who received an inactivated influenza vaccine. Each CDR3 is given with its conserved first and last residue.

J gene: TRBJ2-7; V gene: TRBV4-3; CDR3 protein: CASSPQTGNYEQYF
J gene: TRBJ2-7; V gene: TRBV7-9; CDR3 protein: CASSLSRDRDNEQYF
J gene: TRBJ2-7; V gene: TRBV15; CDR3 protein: CATSRDRVGQGYRQYF
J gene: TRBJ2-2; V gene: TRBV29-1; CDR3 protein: CSVELSGQETGELFF
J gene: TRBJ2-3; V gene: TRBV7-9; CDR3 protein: CASSSHSGSTDTQYF
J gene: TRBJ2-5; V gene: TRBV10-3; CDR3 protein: CAISESVETQYF
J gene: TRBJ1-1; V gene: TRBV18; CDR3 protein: CASSPGVEMNTEAFF
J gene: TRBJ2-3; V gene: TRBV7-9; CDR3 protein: CASSLTDTDTQYF
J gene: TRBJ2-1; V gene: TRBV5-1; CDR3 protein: CASSLVTNNEQFF
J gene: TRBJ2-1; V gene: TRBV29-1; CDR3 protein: CSVAGTSGVNNEQFF
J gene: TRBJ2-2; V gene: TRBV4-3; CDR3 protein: CASSQRLAEESYTGELFF
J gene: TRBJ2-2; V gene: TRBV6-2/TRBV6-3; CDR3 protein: CASSYSSGYTGELFF
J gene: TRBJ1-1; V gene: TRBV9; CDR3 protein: CASSPRGGLNTEAFF
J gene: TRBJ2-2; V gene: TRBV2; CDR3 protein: CASKVQENTGELFF
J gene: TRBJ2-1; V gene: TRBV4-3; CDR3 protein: CASSQGGGRNEQFF
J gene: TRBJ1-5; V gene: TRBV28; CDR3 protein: CASSSGQGAFSNQPQHF
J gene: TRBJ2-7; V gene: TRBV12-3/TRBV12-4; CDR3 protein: CASSWVGHEQYF
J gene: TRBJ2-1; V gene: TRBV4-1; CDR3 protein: CASSQFDSRGNEQFF
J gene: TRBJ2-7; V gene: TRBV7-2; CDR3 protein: CASSQTPSHMAAYEQYF
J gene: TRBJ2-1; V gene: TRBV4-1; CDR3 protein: CASSPAGTALSGEQFF
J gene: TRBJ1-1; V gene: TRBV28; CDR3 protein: CASSLTGMNTEAFF
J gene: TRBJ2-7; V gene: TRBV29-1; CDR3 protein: CSVVYRETGYEQYF
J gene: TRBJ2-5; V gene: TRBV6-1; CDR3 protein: CASSFRAGWETQYF
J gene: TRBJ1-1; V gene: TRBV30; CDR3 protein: CAWSVGDPGAFF
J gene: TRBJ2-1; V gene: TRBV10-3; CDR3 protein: CAISEYASQANLEQFF
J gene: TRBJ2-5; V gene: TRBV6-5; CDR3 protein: CASSYQNPYQETQYF
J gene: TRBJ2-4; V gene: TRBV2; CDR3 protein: CASSGGALPKNIQYF
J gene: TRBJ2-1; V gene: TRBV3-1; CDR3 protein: CASSQTAGGLNEQFF
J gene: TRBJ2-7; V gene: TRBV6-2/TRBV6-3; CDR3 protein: CASHSVFSYEQYF
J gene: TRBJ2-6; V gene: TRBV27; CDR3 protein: CASSFLAGSSGANVLTF
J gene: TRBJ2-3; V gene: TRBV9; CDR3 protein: CASSVAQRGDRRDTQYF
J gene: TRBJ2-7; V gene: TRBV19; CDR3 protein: CASSIGTLTYEQYF
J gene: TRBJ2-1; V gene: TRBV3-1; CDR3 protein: CASSQDPGGVNEQFF
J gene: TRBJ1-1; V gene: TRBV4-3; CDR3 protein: CASSQDGGPGAQNTEAFF
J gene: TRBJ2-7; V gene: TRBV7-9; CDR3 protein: CASSLHTGGYEQYF
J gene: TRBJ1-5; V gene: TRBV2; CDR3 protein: CASSEAPGKGNQPQHF
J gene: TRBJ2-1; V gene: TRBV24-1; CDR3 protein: CATSDLPINEQFF
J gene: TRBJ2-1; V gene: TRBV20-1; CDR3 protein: CSARDPGWASSYNEQFF
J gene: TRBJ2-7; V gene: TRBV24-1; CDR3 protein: CATSARTVPYEQYF
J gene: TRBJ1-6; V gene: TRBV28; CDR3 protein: CASNTDTYNSPLHF
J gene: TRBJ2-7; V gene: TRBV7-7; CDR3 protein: CASSSSRSGTGPSYEQYF
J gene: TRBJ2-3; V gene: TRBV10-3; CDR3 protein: CAIRPSGTDTQYF
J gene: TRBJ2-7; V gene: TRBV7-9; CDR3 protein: CASSWTNGPYEQYF
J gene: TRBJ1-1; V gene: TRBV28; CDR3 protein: CASSWTRNTEAFF
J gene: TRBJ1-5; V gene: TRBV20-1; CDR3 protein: CSAARTGHSNQPQHF
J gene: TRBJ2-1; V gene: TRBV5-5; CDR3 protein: CASIDLSSYNEQFF
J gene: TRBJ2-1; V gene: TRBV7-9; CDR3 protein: CASRWGFYNEQFF
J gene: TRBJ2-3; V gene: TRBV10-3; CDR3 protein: CAISETNGLAGVTDTQYF
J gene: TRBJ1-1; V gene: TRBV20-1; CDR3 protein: CSAPHQGAGTEAFF
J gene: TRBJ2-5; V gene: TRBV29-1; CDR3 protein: CSVEETGTQETQYF
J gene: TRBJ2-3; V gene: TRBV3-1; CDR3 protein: CASSQELATDTQYF
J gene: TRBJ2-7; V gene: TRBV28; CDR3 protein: CASTAFGSRSHEQYF